These 30 T cell receptor beta chains originate from one sample sequenced in a study of vaccination effects on CD4 cells after COVID-19. Sequencing was preceded by expansion of antigen-specific CD4+ T cells with viral peptide pools in the ViraFEST assay. Following 10 days of culture, CD4+ T cells were isolated. All study participants received two doses of BNT162b2 or mRNA-1273 vaccine. These TCRs' antigens remain unknown. TCRdb's table, derived via immunoSEQ multiplex PCR, lists solely in-frame clones and lacks some. The table lists fewer than 90,000 clones, over 75% of them singletons. The input for sequencing was CD4+ T cells from PBMCs cultured with HCoV-OC43 spike peptides, taken after COVID-19 vaccination. Subset in this sample: HCoV-OC43 spike overlapping peptide pool stimulation. The receptors were sampled from a human donor who received a COVID-19 vaccine.

The CDR3 loop reads CASSTETGQGYTF. CDR3 DNA: TGCGCCAGCAGCACGGAGACAGGTCAGGGCTACACCTTC. This chain connects TRBV5-1 to TRBJ1-2; TRBD1 is a possible D gene (6 bases). Between the trimmed V and J ends, which lost 4 bases and 8 bases, there was a span of 15 bases. The CDR3 runs to 13 residues. Germline assignment: CDR1 SGHRS and CDR2 YFSETQ.

The J gene is TRBJ2-4, the V gene TRBV18; tentatively, D is TRBD1 or TRBD2 (5 bases each). The germline CDR1 and CDR2 sequences are KGHSH and LQKENI. V was cut by 3 bases and J by 3 bases, with 12 bases left in between. The CDR3 covers 15 residues. The CDR3: CASSPGESGKNIQYF. The DNA of the CDR3 is TGTGCCAGCTCACCGGGGGAGAGCGGCAAAAACATTCAGTACTTC.

This clone has only a few counts. The V gene is TRBV15, the J gene TRBJ2-3, with no clear D. V lost 1 base to trimming and J lost 8 bases, with 10 bases between them. Germline values: CDR1 LNHNV, CDR2 YYDKDF (reference sequence). The CDR3 totals 13 residues. In nucleotides, the CDR3 is TGTGCCACCAGCAGAGGGGCGGACGGTACGCAGTATTTT. Amino acids: CATSRGADGTQYF.

The chain links TRBV18 to TRBJ1-1; 7 positions match TRBD1. The CDR3 is made up of 16 amino acids. V lost 3 bases, J lost 4 bases, and 11 bases stayed unmatched. Germline CDR1 and CDR2: KGHSH and LQKENI. This chain's CDR3 is CASSPRGGGGITEAFF. CDR3 DNA sequence: TGTGCCAGCTCACCGAGAGGGGGCGGAGGAATCACTGAAGCTTTCTTT. Full variable domain (outside the CDR3, taken from reference TRBV18 and TRBJ1-1): NAGVMQNPRHLVRRRGQEARLRCSPMKGHSHVYWYRQLPEEGLKFMVYLQKENIIDESGMPKERFSAEFPKEGPSILRIQQVVRGDSAAYFCASSPRGGGGITEAFFGQGTRLTVV.

CDR3 nucleotide sequence: TGTGCCTGGAGTGGGGGACCCGCTCCCCTTGGCTACACCTTC. This gives the protein CAWSGGPAPLGYTF. The rearrangement joins TRBV30 to TRBJ1-2, with D possibly matching TRBD1 (5 bases). Trimming left V 1 base short and J 7 bases short, with 16 bases between. The germline V gene has CDR1 GTSNPN and CDR2 SVGIG (reference sequence). The CDR3 loop spans 14 amino acids. The complete variable domain, with remaining parts taken from reference TRBV30 and TRBJ1-2, reads SQTIHQWPATLVQPVGSPLSLECTVEGTSNPNLYWYRQAAGRGLQLLFYSVGIGQISSEVPQNLSASRPQDRQFILSSKKLLLSDSGFYLCAWSGGPAPLGYTFGSGTRLTVV.

This clone was detected only a few times. The chain links TRBV6-5 to TRBJ1-2; TRBD1 might be the D (6 bases). V was cut by 8 bases and J by 1 base, with 14 bases left in between. The CDR3 runs to 14 residues. The germline V gene encodes CDR1 MNHEY and CDR2 SVGAGI. In DNA, the CDR3 is TGTGCCAGCCTAATAGGACAGAGTAACTATGGCTACACCTTC. Protein: CASLIGQSNYGYTF.

The chain combines TRBV7-2 with TRBJ1-5, with D uncertain. This CDR3 has 12 residues. Trimming stripped 5 bases from V and 3 bases from J, with 5 bases between. Germline lookup yields CDR1 SGHTA and CDR2 FQGNSA. The CDR3 bases are TGTGCCAGCAGCGTCGCCAATCAGCCCCAGCATTTT. It is translated as CASSVANQPQHF.

The chain carries TRBV5-1 and TRBJ1-1; D ambiguous. This CDR3 has 13 residues. V was cut by 3 bases and J by 5 bases, with 11 bases left in between. Per the germline V gene, CDR1 is SGHRS and CDR2 is YFSETQ. CDR3 protein: CASSSLGMTEAFF. CDR3 nucleotide sequence: TGCGCCAGCAGCTCCCTGGGGATGACTGAAGCTTTCTTT.

This clone was seen a few times. The V call is TRBV5-1, the J call TRBJ1-2, with D possibly TRBD1 on 5 matching bases. The V gene's germline CDR1 is SGHRS and CDR2 YFSETQ. The CDR3 length is 12 residues. The germline V and J ends were trimmed by 4 bases and 6 bases, with 10 bases remaining between them. The DNA for the CDR3 is TGCGCCAGCAGCATTACACAGGATGGCTACACCTTC. It is translated as CASSITQDGYTF.

This clone appeared a few times. This chain links TRBV5-6 with TRBJ2-4; no reliable D call. V shed 4 bases and J shed 1 base, with 12 bases lying between them. The CDR3 spans 15 residues. The germline CDR1 and CDR2 sequences are SGHDT and YYEEEE. The CDR3 sequence: CASSQNSVAKNIQYF. The CDR3 nucleotides are TGTGCCAGCAGCCAAAATAGTGTGGCCAAAAACATTCAGTACTTC.

The chain employs TRBV12-3 or TRBV12-4 and TRBJ2-7; D is undetermined. This CDR3 has 11 amino acids. Trimming removed 4 bases at V and 6 bases at J, with 7 bases between. The CDR3 is CASSSKGEQYV. The CDR3, as DNA: TGTGCCAGCAGTTCTAAGGGCGAGCAGTACGTC.

The chain links TRBV19 to TRBJ1-3; the D is unclear. Germline V gives CDR1 LNHDA, CDR2 SQIVND (reference sequence). V lost 3 bases and J lost 7, with 10 bases in between. This CDR3 is built from 13 residues. The CDR3 loop is CASSIDVENTIYF. The DNA of the CDR3 is TGTGCCAGTAGTATCGACGTAGAGAACACCATATATTTT.

CDR3 sequence reads: CATKQGVYSPLHF. CDR3 bases: TGTGCCACAAAACAGGGGGTTTATTCACCCCTCCACTTT. This chain uses TRBV6-5 with TRBJ1-6; 8 positions agree with TRBD1. Trimming cost V 10 bases and J 8 bases; bases outside gene matches: 7. Looked up from germline, CDR1 is MNHEY and CDR2 is SVGAGI. This CDR3 has 13 amino acids.

J is TRBJ1-1 and V is TRBV6-5; no definite D call. CDR3 size: 13 residues. Looked up from germline, CDR1 is MNHEY and CDR2 is SVGAGI. V was trimmed by 3 bases and J by 3 bases, leaving 8 bases between them. CDR3: CASSYRLDTEAFF. In DNA, the CDR3 is TGTGCCAGCAGTTATCGCCTTGACACTGAAGCTTTCTTT.

This clone appeared once. The chain has TRBV10-2 and TRBJ1-4; D unclear. V was cut by 6 bases and J by 3 bases, with 20 bases left in between. The CDR3 runs to 17 residues. Germline values: CDR1 WSHSY, CDR2 SAAADI. The CDR3 nucleotides read TGCGCCAGCAGCCCCCACCGAGGTAGGGCGGCTAATGAAAAACTGTTTTTT. Translating it yields CASSPHRGRAANEKLFF.

The genes are TRBV24-1 and TRBJ2-2; 11 bases align to TRBD2. In germline, CDR1 is KGHDR, CDR2 SFDVKD. The CDR3 contains 18 residues. The trim removed 4 bases at V and 5 bases at J, leaving 11 bases unmatched. The CDR3 nucleotides read TGTGCCACCAGTGACCCGTGGCGAACTAGCGGGGGTACCGGGGAGCTGTTTTTT. It yields the protein CATSDPWRTSGGTGELFF.

The chain recombines TRBV10-3 with TRBJ1-1; tentative D call: TRBD1 (5 bases). The V end was cut by 3 bases, the J end by 3 bases, with 11 bases between. The CDR3 is made up of 14 amino acids. The germline V gene has CDR1 ENHRY and CDR2 SYGVKD. CDR3: CAISEKGSDTEAFF. CDR3 nucleotide sequence: TGTGCCATCAGTGAAAAGGGGTCGGACACTGAAGCTTTCTTT.

The chain has TRBV7-8 and TRBJ1-2; D remains ambiguous. Trimming removed 3 bases from V and 3 bases from J, with 11 bases in between. CDR1 is SGHVS, CDR2 FQNEAQ, per germline. CDR3 size: 14 residues. In nucleotides, the CDR3 is TGTGCCAGCAGCTTTAAAGAGGGTTACTATGGCTACACCTTC. It translates to CASSFKEGYYGYTF.

The rearrangement joins TRBV28 to TRBJ2-5; D is ambiguous. Germline CDR1 reads MDHEN; CDR2 reads SYDVKM. The ends were cut back, 8 bases at V and 4 bases at J, with 5 bases in the middle. This CDR3 region has 10 residues. CDR3 nucleotide sequence: TGTGCCAGCCTGGGAGAGACCCAGTACTTC. It encodes CASLGETQYF.

This chain links TRBV12-3 or TRBV12-4 with TRBJ2-5; D possibly corresponds to TRBD2 (6 bases). The V gene lost 5 bases and the J gene lost 7 bases, with 11 bases spanning the gap. The CDR3 covers 12 residues. The CDR3 sequence: CASSRGEGTQYF. The DNA for the CDR3 is TGTGCCAGCAGTCGCGGGGAAGGGACCCAGTACTTC.

This chain links TRBV7-2 with TRBJ2-2, with a tentative D call TRBD2 (6 bases). The V gene lost 5 bases and the J gene lost 2 bases, with 12 bases spanning the gap. Germline V gene data show CDR1 as SGHTA and CDR2 as FQGNSA. The CDR3 extends over 15 amino acids. CDR3 residues: CASSTAGSNTGELFF. The CDR3 DNA reads TGTGCCAGCAGCACCGCCGGGAGTAACACCGGGGAGCTGTTTTTT. Combining the CDR3 with reference TRBV7-2 and TRBJ2-2 gives the whole variable domain GAGVSQSPSNKVTEKGKDVELRCDPISGHTALYWYRQSLGQGLEFLIYFQGNSAPDKSGLPSDRFSAERTGGSVSTLTIQRTQQEDSAVYLCASSTAGSNTGELFFGEGSRLTVL.

The V and J genes are TRBV5-1 and TRBJ1-2; D is perhaps TRBD1 (5 bases). V was shortened by 4 bases and J by 0 bases, with 10 bases between the two germline ends. The CDR3 extends over 14 amino acids. CDR1 is SGHRS, CDR2 YFSETQ, per germline. The CDR3 is CASSSSGPNYGYTF. The CDR3 DNA follows: TGCGCCAGCAGCAGCTCAGGGCCTAACTATGGCTACACCTTC.

This rearrangement joins TRBV4-1 to TRBJ1-1, with D hard to call. Germline V lookup: CDR1 MGHRA, CDR2 YSYEKL. This CDR3 comprises 15 residues. V gave up 1 base and J gave up 0 bases, with 9 bases separating them. CDR3: CASSQGPGMNTEAFF. The CDR3 region has the DNA TGCGCCAGCAGCCAAGGACCGGGTATGAACACTGAAGCTTTCTTT.

The CDR3 region has the DNA TGTGCCAGCAGCTTGAGAGCAGGGCGCAATGAAAAACTGTTTTTT. Protein sequence: CASSLRAGRNEKLFF. The J gene is TRBJ1-4, the V gene TRBV5-6; D perhaps matches TRBD1 (5 bases). Germline V lookup: CDR1 SGHDT, CDR2 YYEEEE. Trimming pared 1 base from V and 5 bases from J, leaving 12 bases between. CDR3 length: 15 amino acids.

This clone was recorded only once. The V gene is TRBV5-1, the J gene TRBJ2-1; D perhaps matches TRBD1 (7 bases). The germline V and J ends were trimmed by 3 bases and 12 bases, with 31 bases remaining between them. This CDR3 has 18 residues. Germline loops: CDR1 SGHRS, CDR2 YFSETQ. CDR3 sequence reads: CASSSPGQIGGPGIGQFF. The CDR3 bases are TGCGCCAGCAGCTCCCCGGGACAGATAGGGGGGCCGGGTATCGGGCAGTTCTTC.

The rearrangement joins TRBV2 to TRBJ1-5; unclear D gene. There are 13 residues in the CDR3. V was clipped by 7 bases and J by 0 bases, with 7 bases between them. The V gene's germline CDR1 is SNHLY and CDR2 FYNNEI. The DNA of the CDR3 is TGTGCCAGCAAAGGAGATAGCAATCAGCCCCAGCATTTT. Its protein product is CASKGDSNQPQHF.

This clone was detected a few times. V usage is TRBV4-2 and J usage is TRBJ1-5; 9 bases are shared with TRBD1. This CDR3 is built from 19 residues. The trim removed 2 bases at V and 0 bases at J, leaving 11 bases unmatched. The germline V gene has CDR1 LGHNA and CDR2 YNFKEQ. DNA for the CDR3: TGTGCCAGCAGCCAATACAGGCCGGGACAGGGAAATAGCAATCAGCCCCAGCATTTT. It specifies CASSQYRPGQGNSNQPQHF.

This clone appeared once. The chain links TRBV3-1 (or the pseudogene TRBV3-2) to TRBJ2-1; tentatively, D is TRBD2 (6 bases). The ends were cut back, 2 bases at V and 9 bases at J, with 14 bases in the middle. The CDR3 length is 14 residues. Per germline, CDR1 LGHDT and CDR2 YNNKEL (reference sequence). CDR3 coding DNA: TGTGCCAGCAGCCAACAGCGGGTTCCCGCTGAGCAGTTCTTC. This translates into CASSQQRVPAEQFF.

V gene TRBV6-5 combines with J gene TRBJ1-2, with TRBD1 as a possible D gene (5 bases). The CDR3 consists of 12 residues. Trimming removed 5 bases from V and 9 bases from J, with 13 bases in between. Germline V gives CDR1 MNHEY, CDR2 SVGAGI. The CDR3 loop reads CASSMTLDSYTF. For the CDR3, the DNA is TGTGCCAGCAGTATGACGTTGGACAGCTACACCTTC.

The V gene is TRBV5-4, the J gene TRBJ1-6; the D gene is possibly TRBD1 (6 bases). The CDR3 sequence is 16 residues long. CDR1 is SGHNT, CDR2 YYREEE, per germline (reference sequence). Trimming took off 0 bases at V and 7 bases at J, with 14 bases between the two ends. CDR3: CASSLAAGVVNSPLHF. The DNA for the CDR3 is TGTGCCAGCAGCTTGGCGGCAGGGGTTGTGAATTCACCCCTCCACTTT.